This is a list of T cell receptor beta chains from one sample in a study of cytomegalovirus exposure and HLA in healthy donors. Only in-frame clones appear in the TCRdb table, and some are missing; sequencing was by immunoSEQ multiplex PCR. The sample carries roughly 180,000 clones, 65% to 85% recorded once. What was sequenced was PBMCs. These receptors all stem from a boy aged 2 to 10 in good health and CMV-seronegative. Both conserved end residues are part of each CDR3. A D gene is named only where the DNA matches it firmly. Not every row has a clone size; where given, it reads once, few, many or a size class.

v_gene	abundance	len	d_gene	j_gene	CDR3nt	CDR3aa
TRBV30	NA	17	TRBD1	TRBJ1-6	TGTGCCTGGAGTGAGGGGACAGGGCCATCCTATAATTCACCCCTCCACTTT	CAWSEGTGPSYNSPLHF
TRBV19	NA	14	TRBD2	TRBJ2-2	TGTGCCAGTGCGCAGCGGGAGTATAACGGGGAGCTGTTTTTT	CASAQREYNGELFF
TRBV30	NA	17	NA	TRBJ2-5	TGTGCCTGGAGTGTCGGGTCGGGGGGCCCGTACCAAGAGACCCAGTACTTC	CAWSVGSGGPYQETQYF
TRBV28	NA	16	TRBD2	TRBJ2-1	TGTGCCAGCAGTCCCGCAGAGCGGGGGAGAGTCAATGAGCAGTTCTTC	CASSPAERGRVNEQFF
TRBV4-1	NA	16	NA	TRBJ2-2	TGCGCCAGCAGCCAAGAACAAGGGAGGAACACCGGGGAGCTGTTTTTT	CASSQEQGRNTGELFF
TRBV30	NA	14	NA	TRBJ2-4	TGTGCCTGGAGTGCCGGACAGCCGAAAAACATTCAGTACTTC	CAWSAGQPKNIQYF
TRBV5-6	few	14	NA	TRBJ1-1	TGTGCCAGCAGCTTGGCCGGGGACTGGGCTGAAGCTTTCTTT	CASSLAGDWAEAFF
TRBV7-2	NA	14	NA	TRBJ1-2	TGTGCCAGCAGCAGCACAGTGATTAACTATGGCTACACCTTC	CASSSTVINYGYTF
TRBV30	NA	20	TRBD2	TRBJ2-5	TGTGCCTGGAGTGCGGGGATTACCGGGACTAGCGGGGGTGGGCAAGAGACCCAGTACTTC	CAWSAGITGTSGGGQETQYF
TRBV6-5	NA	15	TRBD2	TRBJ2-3	TGTGCCAGCAGTTCGACTAGCGGGAGCACAGATACGCAGTATTTT	CASSSTSGSTDTQYF
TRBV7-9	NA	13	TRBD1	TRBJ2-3	TGTGCCAGCAGCTTAGTGGACAGGGGTGACCAGTATTTT	CASSLVDRGDQYF
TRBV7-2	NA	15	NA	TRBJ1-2	TGTGCCAGCAGCTTACCCCTGGAGGGTCCGTGGGGCTACACCTTC	CASSLPLEGPWGYTF
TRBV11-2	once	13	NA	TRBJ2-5	TGTGCCAGCAGCTTAGCACTAGGAGAGACCCAGTACTTC	CASSLALGETQYF
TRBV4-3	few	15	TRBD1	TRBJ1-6	TGCGCCAGCAGCCAAGAGACAGGGAAGGGCTCACCCCTCCACTTT	CASSQETGKGSPLHF
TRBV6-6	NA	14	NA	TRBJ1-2	TGTGCCAGCAGTTACGCCAGCGCCAACTATGGCTACACCTTC	CASSYASANYGYTF
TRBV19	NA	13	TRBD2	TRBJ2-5	TGTGCCACAGGACTAGCGGGAATGGAGACCCAGTACTTC	CATGLAGMETQYF
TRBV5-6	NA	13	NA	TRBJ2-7	TGTGCCAGCAGCTTCCGGGACATCTACGAGCAGTACTTC	CASSFRDIYEQYF
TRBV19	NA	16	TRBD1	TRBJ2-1	TGTGCCAGTAGTACTTTGAGGGGACAGGGAGAGAATGAGCAGTTCTTC	CASSTLRGQGENEQFF
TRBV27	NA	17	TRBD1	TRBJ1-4	TGTGCCAGCAGTCCACGGGACAGGGGGAGAACTAATGAAAAACTGTTTTTT	CASSPRDRGRTNEKLFF
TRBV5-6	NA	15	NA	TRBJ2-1	TGTGCCAGCAGCTTTGGGGGACTTCCCTACAATGAGCAGTTCTTC	CASSFGGLPYNEQFF
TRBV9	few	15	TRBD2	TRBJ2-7	TGTGCCAGCAGCGTAGCGGGAGGGCTTGTGTACGAGCAGTACTTC	CASSVAGGLVYEQYF
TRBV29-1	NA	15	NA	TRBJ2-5	TGCAGCGTCCAGGTGGGATGGGAGCAAAAAGAGACCCAGTACTTC	CSVQVGWEQKETQYF
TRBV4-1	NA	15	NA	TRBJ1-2	TGCGCCAGCAGCCAAGATCTGGACAGCAACTATGGCTACACCTTC	CASSQDLDSNYGYTF
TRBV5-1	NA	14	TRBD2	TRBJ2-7	TGCGCCAGCAGCTTGGCGAGCGGGACCTACGAGCAGTACTTC	CASSLASGTYEQYF
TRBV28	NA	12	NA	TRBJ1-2	TGTGCCAGCAGTTTACGAGAGCAAGGCTACACCTTC	CASSLREQGYTF
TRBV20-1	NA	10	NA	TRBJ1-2	TGCAGTGCTAGAGACGACAGCTACACCTTC	CSARDDSYTF
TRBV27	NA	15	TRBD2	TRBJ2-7	TGTGCCAGCAGTTTACGTGGGAGGGACTCCTACGAGCAGTACTTC	CASSLRGRDSYEQYF
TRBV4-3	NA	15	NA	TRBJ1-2	TGCGCCAGCAGCCAAGATGCCAGGGGTTTGGATGGCTACACCTTC	CASSQDARGLDGYTF
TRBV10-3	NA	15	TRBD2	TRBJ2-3	TGTGCCACCAGTGAACGGGGGGAGAGCACAGATACGCAGTATTTT	CATSERGESTDTQYF
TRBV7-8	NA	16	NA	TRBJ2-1	TGTGCCAGCAGCTTAGGGAGGGACAGCTCCTACAATGAGCAGTTCTTC	CASSLGRDSSYNEQFF
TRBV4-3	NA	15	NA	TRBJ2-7	TGCGCCAGCAGCCAAGGTAGTCTAGCGTCCTACGAGCAGTACTTC	CASSQGSLASYEQYF
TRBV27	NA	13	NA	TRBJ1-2	TGCGCCAGCAGCCGAGGACAGCTCTATGGCTACACCTTC	CASSRGQLYGYTF
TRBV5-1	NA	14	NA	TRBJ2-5	TGCGCCAGCAGTCCGGGCACTAAGGGGGAGACCCAGTACTTC	CASSPGTKGETQYF
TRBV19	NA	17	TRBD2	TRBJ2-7	TGTGCCAGTAGTAACCCCGACTCTAGCGGGAGATCGTACGAGCAGTACTTC	CASSNPDSSGRSYEQYF
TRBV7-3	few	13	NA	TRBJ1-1	TGTGCCAGCAGCTTGGACAGATACACTGAAGCTTTCTTT	CASSLDRYTEAFF
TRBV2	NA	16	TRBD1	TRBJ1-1	TGTGCCAGCAGCCACCAAAAGACAGGGCGTATCACTGAAGCTTTCTTT	CASSHQKTGRITEAFF
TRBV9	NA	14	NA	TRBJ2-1	TGTGCCAGCAGCGTAGAATCTAGCTACAATGAGCAGTTCTTC	CASSVESSYNEQFF
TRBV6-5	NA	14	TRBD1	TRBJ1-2	TGTGCCAGCAGTTACGAGACAGGGCGGGATGGCTACACCTTC	CASSYETGRDGYTF
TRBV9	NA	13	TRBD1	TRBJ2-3	TGTGCCAGCAGCGTAACCGGGACAGGCACTAGGTATTTT	CASSVTGTGTRYF
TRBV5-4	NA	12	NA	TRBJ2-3	TGTGCCAGCAGCAGCGAGGAGGATACGCAGTATTTT	CASSSEEDTQYF
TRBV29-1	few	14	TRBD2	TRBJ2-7	TGCAGCGTTGTCCTAGTTAGCGGGAGCTACGAGCAGTACTTC	CSVVLVSGSYEQYF
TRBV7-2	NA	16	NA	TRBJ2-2	TGTGCCAGCAGCTTAGCTCCAGGGGTGGGCACCGGGGAGCTGTTTTTT	CASSLAPGVGTGELFF
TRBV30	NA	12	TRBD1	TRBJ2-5	TGTGCCTTACAGGGGTTTTGGGAGACCCAGTACTTC	CALQGFWETQYF
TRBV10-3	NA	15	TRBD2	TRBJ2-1	TGTGCCATCAGTGAGAATAGCGGGAGTACCAATGAGCAGTTCTTC	CAISENSGSTNEQFF
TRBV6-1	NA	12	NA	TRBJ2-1	TGTGCCAGCAGCTCTGTACCGGATGAGCAGTTCTTC	CASSSVPDEQFF
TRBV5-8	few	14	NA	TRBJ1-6	TGTGCCAGCAGCTTGGGCGGACAGCTCTCACCCCTCCACTTT	CASSLGGQLSPLHF
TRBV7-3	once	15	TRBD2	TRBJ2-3	TGTGCCAGCAGCTCCGGACTAGCGGGAACAGATACGCAGTATTTT	CASSSGLAGTDTQYF
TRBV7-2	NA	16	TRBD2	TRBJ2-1	TGTGCCAGCAGCTTATACTCGACTAGCGCGTACAATGAGCAGTTCTTC	CASSLYSTSAYNEQFF
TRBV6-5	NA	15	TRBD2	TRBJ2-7	TGTGCCAGCAGCTCGGAGTACGGGGGGATGTACGAGCAGTACTTC	CASSSEYGGMYEQYF
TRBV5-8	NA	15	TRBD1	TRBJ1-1	TGTGCCAGCAGCCTGGGGGGGACAGGCCACACTGAAGCTTTCTTT	CASSLGGTGHTEAFF
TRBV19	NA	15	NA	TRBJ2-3	TGTGCCAGTAGTAGACGGGACACCTTCACAGATACGCAGTATTTT	CASSRRDTFTDTQYF